Below, 15 T cell receptor beta chains from the same sample are listed, as sequenced in a study of cytomegalovirus exposure and HLA in healthy donors (dated by TCRdb to about 2017). Library preparation used the immunoSEQ multiplex PCR assay. A mixture of 60 forward primers for TCR Vbeta segments and 13 reverse primers for TCR Jbeta segments was used in the multiplex PCR. Held by TCRdb, this immuneACCESS table contains in-frame sequences only and omits some clones. Under half of the omission traces to an unresolved V gene where checked; the cause of the rest is unknown. For this sample there are about 170,000 clones; approximately 59% appear just once. Clones ranked in the top ten supply around 2.9% of the sample. The specimen sequenced was PBMCs. These receptors were obtained from a middle-aged man in good health and CMV-seronegative.

The gene calls are TRBV28 and TRBJ1-3, with a weak D call TRBD1 (6 bases). Germline values: CDR1 MDHEN, CDR2 SYDVKM. The CDR3 covers 15 residues. V was cut by 4 bases and J by 4 bases, with 14 bases left in between. CDR3 sequence reads: CASSSQGGGGNTIYF. Here the CDR3 DNA reads TGTGCCAGCAGTTCACAAGGGGGTGGAGGAAACACCATATATTTT. Based on the CDR3 plus reference TRBV28 and TRBJ1-3, the full variable domain is DVKVTQSSRYLVKRTGEKVFLECVQDMDHENMFWYRQDPGLGLRLIYFSYDVKMKEKGDIPEGYSVSREKKERFSLILESASTNQTSMYLCASSSQGGGGNTIYFGEGSWLTVV.

The rearrangement uses TRBV7-2 and TRBJ1-5, with 9 bases matching TRBD1. Trimming at V came to 5 bases and at J to 6 bases, leaving 11 bases not matched to a gene. The CDR3 has 16 amino acids. Germline-derived CDR1 and CDR2 are SGHTA and FQGNSA. The CDR3 sequence: CASSRTSGTGFQPQHF. CDR3 in DNA: TGTGCCAGCAGCAGGACTTCCGGGACAGGGTTTCAGCCCCAGCATTTT.

The chain recombines TRBV10-3 with TRBJ2-2; 7 bases are shared with TRBD2. Germline V CDR1 and CDR2: ENHRY, SYGVKD. J was trimmed by 4 bases and V by 5 bases; bases with no gene match: 7. The CDR3 covers 15 residues. CDR3 DNA: TGTGCCATCAGTCCAGCGGGAAGGGGCACCGGGGAGCTGTTTTTT. This encodes CAISPAGRGTGELFF.

CDR3 sequence (DNA): TGCGCCAGCAGCCAAGATGTCGGTCGGGGTAGCACAGATACGCAGTATTTT. This gives the protein CASSQDVGRGSTDTQYF. V is TRBV4-3 and J is TRBJ2-3; D might be TRBD2 (5 bases). The CDR3 spans 17 residues. The V gene's germline CDR1 is LGHNA and CDR2 YSLEER. Deletions cut 0 bases from V and 0 bases from J, with 13 bases between.

The chain is built from TRBV2 and TRBJ1-3; 8 bases line up with TRBD1. With V trimmed by 4 bases and J by 0 bases, 2 bases remained unmatched. The CDR3 sequence is 15 residues long. CDR1 and CDR2 from the germline V gene are SNHLY and FYNNEI. The CDR3 DNA sequence: TGTGCCAGCAGTGGGGACAGGTACTCTGGAAACACCATATATTTT. It codes for CASSGDRYSGNTIYF.

This clone came up a few times. This chain joins TRBV4-1 and TRBJ2-3, with 10 bases aligning to TRBD1. V was pared by 1 base and J by 4 bases, with 5 bases of the junction left unmatched. The CDR3 loop spans 16 amino acids. Per germline, CDR1 MGHRA and CDR2 YSYEKL. DNA for the CDR3: TGCGCCAGCAGCCAAGCTTGGACAGGGGGGGCAGATACGCAGTATTTT. It translates to CASSQAWTGGADTQYF.

The rearrangement links TRBV5-1 to TRBJ2-2; TRBD2 aligns across 10 bases. Germline values: CDR1 SGHRS, CDR2 YFSETQ. Trimming removed 7 bases from V and 0 bases from J; junction bases left unmatched: 9. The CDR3 runs 17 residues. Here the CDR3 reads CASALSSGGANTGELFF. DNA of the CDR3: TGCGCCAGCGCCCTGTCTAGCGGGGGAGCGAACACCGGGGAGCTGTTTTTT.

V is TRBV6-1 and J is TRBJ2-7, with D maybe TRBD1 (5 bases). The germline CDR1 and CDR2 sequences are MNHNS and SASEGT. The length of the CDR3 is 16 residues. Trimming left V 0 bases short and J 1 base short, with 13 bases between. CDR3 nucleotide sequence: TGTGCCAGCAGTGAAGCTGGCAGGGCGTTTTCCTACGAGCAGTACTTC. It encodes CASSEAGRAFSYEQYF.

V gene TRBV5-4 combines with J gene TRBJ2-5; D gene unclear. Deletions cut 4 bases from V and 1 base from J, with 11 bases between. Germline V gene data show CDR1 as SGHNT and CDR2 as YYREEE (reference sequence). The CDR3 is 14 amino acids. CDR3 loop: CASSPQASQETQYF. In nucleotides, the CDR3 is TGTGCCAGCAGCCCCCAGGCGTCCCAAGAGACCCAGTACTTC.

This clone was counted a few times. The genes are TRBV25-1 and TRBJ1-1, with D possibly matching TRBD1 (5 bases). Germline-derived CDR1 and CDR2 are MGHDK and SYGVNS. V was cut by 6 bases and J by 2 bases, with 10 bases left in between. The length of the CDR3 is 13 residues. The CDR3 DNA sequence: TGTGCCAGCAGGGGGCAGGGAAACACTGAAGCTTTCTTT. It specifies CASRGQGNTEAFF. The whole variable domain, filled in from reference TRBV25-1 and TRBJ1-1, reads EADIYQTPRYLVIGTGKKITLECSQTMGHDKMYWYQQDPGMELHLIHYSYGVNSTEKGDLSSESTVSRIRTEHFPLTLESARPSHTSQYLCASRGQGNTEAFFGQGTRLTVV.

This clone has more than one count but fewer than ten. The J gene is TRBJ2-5, the V gene TRBV4-1, with 14 bases lining up with TRBD2. Germline V gene sequence: CDR1 MGHRA, CDR2 YSYEKL. This CDR3 contains 19 residues. The junction had 12 bases not matched to a gene; V was cut back by 1 base and J by 5 bases. The CDR3: CASSQVWTSGGRGPETQYF. The CDR3 DNA follows: TGCGCCAGCAGCCAAGTATGGACTAGCGGGGGGCGCGGCCCTGAGACCCAGTACTTC.

J is TRBJ1-5 and V is TRBV19; the match to TRBD1 covers 7 bases. The CDR3 is made up of 14 amino acids. V lost 5 bases and J lost 2; bases outside the gene matches: 3. CDR1 is LNHDA and CDR2 is SQIVND in the germline V gene (reference sequence). The CDR3 spells CASSPQGGNQPQHF. The CDR3, as DNA: TGTGCCAGTAGTCCTCAGGGGGGCAATCAGCCCCAGCATTTT.

This chain links TRBV5-1 with TRBJ2-7; tentative D call: TRBD2 (6 bases). CDR3 length: 15 amino acids. CDR1 is SGHRS, CDR2 YFSETQ, per germline. V lost 2 bases, J lost 0 bases, and 12 bases lay in between. The CDR3 sequence: CASSLAGVSSYEQYF. The DNA of the CDR3 is TGCGCCAGCAGCTTAGCGGGCGTAAGCTCCTACGAGCAGTACTTC.

This chain uses TRBV7-2 with TRBJ2-3; 7 bases are shared with TRBD2. The CDR3 totals 16 residues. The germline V gene has CDR1 SGHTA and CDR2 FQGNSA. V trimming: 2 bases; J trimming: 2 bases; junction bases outside the gene matches: 7. The CDR3 region has the DNA TGTGCCAGCAGCTTAATTCCGCGGGGGTTCACAGATACGCAGTATTTT. This gives the protein CASSLIPRGFTDTQYF. Together with reference TRBV7-2 and TRBJ2-3, the CDR3 gives the full variable domain: GAGVSQSPSNKVTEKGKDVELRCDPISGHTALYWYRQSLGQGLEFLIYFQGNSAPDKSGLPSDRFSAERTGGSVSTLTIQRTQQEDSAVYLCASSLIPRGFTDTQYFGPGTRLTVL.

The chain recombines TRBV6-5 with TRBJ2-7; 8 bases are shared with TRBD1. This CDR3 is built from 14 residues. Germline CDR1 and CDR2: MNHEY and SVGAGI. V was clipped by 1 base and J by 1 base; unmatched bases: 0. This CDR3 is CASSYYRGSYEQYF. The DNA for the CDR3 is TGTGCCAGCAGTTACTACAGGGGGTCCTACGAGCAGTACTTC.